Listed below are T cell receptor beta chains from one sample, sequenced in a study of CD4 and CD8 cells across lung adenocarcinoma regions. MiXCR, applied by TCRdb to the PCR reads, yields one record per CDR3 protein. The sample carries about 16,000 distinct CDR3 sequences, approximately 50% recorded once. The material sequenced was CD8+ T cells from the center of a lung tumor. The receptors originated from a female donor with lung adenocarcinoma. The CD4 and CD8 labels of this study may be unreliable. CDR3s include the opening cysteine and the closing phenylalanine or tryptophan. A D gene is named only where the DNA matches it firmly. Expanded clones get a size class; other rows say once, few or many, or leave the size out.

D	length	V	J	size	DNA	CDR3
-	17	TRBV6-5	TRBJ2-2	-	TGTGCCAGCAGTTACGGGGGGCAGGGGGGGAGCACAGATACGCTGTTTTTT	CASSYGGQGGSTDTLFF
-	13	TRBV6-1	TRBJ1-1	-	TGTGCCAGCAGTGAAGTAAGGAACAATGAATACATCTTT	CASSEVRNNEYIF
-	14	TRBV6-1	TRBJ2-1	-	TGTGCCAGCAGTGGGGACGGGAATTACAATGAGCAGTTCTTC	CASSGDGNYNEQFF
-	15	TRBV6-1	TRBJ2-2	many	TGTGCCAGCACCGCGACACGTGTCCGCACCGGGGAGCTGTTTTTT	CASTATRVRTGELFF
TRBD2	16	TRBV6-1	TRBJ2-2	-	TGTGCCAGCAGTGAACTGGAACTAGCGGGCACAGGTACGCTGTATTTT	CASSELELAGTGTLYF
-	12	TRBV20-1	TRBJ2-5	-	TGCAGTGCTAGAGGCGGTAAGGAGACCCAGTACTTC	CSARGGKETQYF
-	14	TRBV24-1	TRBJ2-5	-	TGTGCGGCCAGCGGTGGCCCTGGCCCAGATACCCAGTACTTC	CAASGGPGPDTQYF
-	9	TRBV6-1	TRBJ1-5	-	TGTGCCAGCAAAAAGCCCCAGCATTTT	CASKKPQHF
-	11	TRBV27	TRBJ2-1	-	TGTGCCAGCAGTTTATTAAATGAGCAGTTCTTC	CASSLLNEQFF
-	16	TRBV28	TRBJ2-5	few	TGTGCCAGCAGTTTGGGGTCAGGTTTTCAGGAAGAGACCCAGTACTTC	CASSLGSGFQEETQYF
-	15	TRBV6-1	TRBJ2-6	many	TGTGCCACCCGAAACAGCCATTCTGGGGCCAACGTCCTGACTTTC	CATRNSHSGANVLTF
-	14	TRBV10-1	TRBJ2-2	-	TGCGCCAGTTCGAGGGGTCAGGGTACCGGGGAGCTGTTTTTT	CASSRGQGTGELFF
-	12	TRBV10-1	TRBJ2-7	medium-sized	TGCGCCAGCAGTGACAGGGAAACGGCGCAGTACTTC	CASSDRETAQYF
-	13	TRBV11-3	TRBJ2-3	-	TGTGCCAGCAGCTTGGACCGTAGTGATACGCAGTATTTT	CASSLDRSDTQYF
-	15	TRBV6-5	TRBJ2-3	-	TGTGCCAGCGGTTACGCGGAAGGGGCCACAGAGACCCAGTATTTC	CASGYAEGATETQYF
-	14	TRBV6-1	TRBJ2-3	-	TGTGGCAGCAGGGGAGCCGGGGGGAAAAACACGCAGTATTTT	CGSRGAGGKNTQYF
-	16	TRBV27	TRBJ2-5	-	TGTGCCAGCAGGGGGCTCGGGGGCAGTGGCCAAGAGACCCAGTACTTC	CASRGLGGSGQETQYF
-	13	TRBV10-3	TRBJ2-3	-	TGTGCCATCAGTATAGTTTCGCCAGAGACCCAGTATTTT	CAISIVSPETQYF
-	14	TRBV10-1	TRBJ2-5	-	TGCGCGGGCCGTGAGGGGACTGACCAGGATACCCAGTACTTC	CAGREGTDQDTQYF